The rows below give T cell receptor beta chains drawn from one sample of a study of shared clonotypes between healthy human individuals. Here immunoSEQ multiplex PCR was the method, and the copy in TCRdb shows in-frame clones only, minus some. Of approximately 740,000 clones listed, roughly 70% are singletons. The sequenced sample was memory CD4+ T cells sorted from blood. All receptors derive from a woman younger than 45 in good health. CDR3s include the opening cysteine and the closing phenylalanine or tryptophan. The order of the fields is V gene, D gene, clone size, J gene, CDR3 DNA, CDR3 protein. The D gene is left open where the match is weak. The size field is filled for only some rows; it gives once, few, many or a size class.

>TRBV7-8|TRBD1|few|TRBJ1-2
TGTGCCAGCAGCGTCTACAGGGGGCGACCCTATGGCTACACCTTC
CASSVYRGRPYGYTF
>TRBV18|TRBD2|-|TRBJ2-7
TGTGCCAGCTCGGGAACTCGGACTAGCTACGAGCAGTACTTC
CASSGTRTSYEQYF
>TRBV5-1|TRBD1|-|TRBJ2-5
TGCGCCAGCAGCGGGGGGACAGGGGAGACCCAGTACTTC
CASSGGTGETQYF
>TRBV12-5|TRBD1|-|TRBJ2-7
TGTGCTAGTGGTTTGGGCCGGGACAGGACCTACGAGCAGTACTTC
CASGLGRDRTYEQYF
>TRBV7-2|-|-|TRBJ2-2
TGTGCCAGCAGCTTTGGAGCTTCGGGGGCCACCGGGGAGCTGTTTTTT
CASSFGASGATGELFF
>TRBV28|-|few|TRBJ1-2
TGTGCCAGCAGTTTAAGGGGTACCTATGGCTACACCTTC
CASSLRGTYGYTF
>TRBV2|-|-|TRBJ1-4
TGTGCCAGCAGCCAAGAGGGCAGGAACGGTGAAAAACTGTTTTTT
CASSQEGRNGEKLFF
>TRBV9|-|-|TRBJ1-3
TGTGCCAGCAGCATCGGACGGCTCTCTGGAAACACCATATATTTT
CASSIGRLSGNTIYF
>TRBV10-3|TRBD1|-|TRBJ1-2
TGTGCCATCAGTAAATCGCAGGGGGATTATGGCTACACCTTC
CAISKSQGDYGYTF
>TRBV6-1|-|once|TRBJ1-5
TGTGCCAGCAGGTCCCAGAATCGCAATCAGCCCCAGCATTTT
CASRSQNRNQPQHF
>TRBV27|-|-|TRBJ2-2
TGTGCCAGCAGTCCTTACCGAGGACGGTCCGGGGAGCTGTTTTTT
CASSPYRGRSGELFF
>TRBV6-1|TRBD2|-|TRBJ2-3
TGTGCCAGCAGTACTAGCGGGAGCACAGATACGCAGTATTTT
CASSTSGSTDTQYF
>TRBV5-1|-|-|TRBJ2-4
TGCGCCAGCAGCTTGGCCGAGCGGATAGCCAAAAACATTCAGTACTTC
CASSLAERIAKNIQYF
>TRBV29-1|TRBD1|few|TRBJ2-1
TGCAGCGCTGGACAGGGGGTAATTGGCGACAATGAGCAGTTCTTC
CSAGQGVIGDNEQFF
>TRBV2|TRBD1|-|TRBJ2-6
TGTGCCAGCTACTTAGGGACAGAGGGGTTGGGGGCCAACGTCCTGACTTTC
CASYLGTEGLGANVLTF
>TRBV7-6|TRBD2|once|TRBJ2-7
TGTGCCAGCAGCTCGACTAGCGGGAGTTACGAGCAGTACTTC
CASSSTSGSYEQYF
>TRBV5-5|-|-|TRBJ2-3
TGTGCCAGCAGCTCCGGGGTCACAGATACGCAGTATTTT
CASSSGVTDTQYF
>TRBV14|TRBD1|-|TRBJ2-3
TGTGCCAGCAGCCTGAGACAGGGGGCAGATACGCAGTATTTT
CASSLRQGADTQYF
>TRBV19|-|-|TRBJ2-1
TGTGCCAGTAGTATATGGTGGCTAGATCATGGCAATGAGCAGTTCTTC
CASSIWWLDHGNEQFF
>TRBV7-2|-|few|TRBJ2-1
TGTGCCAGCAGCTATCCGGGTGTCCCCAATGAGCAGTTCTTC
CASSYPGVPNEQFF